These 8 T cell receptor beta chains were all obtained from the same sample, sequenced in a study of blood T cells in healthy people across ages. With a J-beta primer mix and a sample-barcoded 5' primer, a second PCR ran about 6 to 11 cycles. TCRdb ran MiXCR on the 5' RACE reads and lists one entry per CDR3 protein. The sample holds approximately 780,000 distinct CDR3 sequences, about a quarter seen once. This sample was also put to use in a study of T cells of mothers and their children.

The sample was blood. The receptors here all came from a boy aged 5-17 years in good health.

This clonotype was observed a few times. The rearrangement uses TRBV28 and TRBJ1-4, with D hard to call. CDR3 length: 14 residues. Germline CDR1 is MDHEN and CDR2 is SYDVKM. Trimming removed 7 bases from V and 4 bases from J, with 13 bases in between. The CDR3 bases are TGTGCCAGCACCCTATGGGGTATTAATGAAAAACTGTTTTTT. Its protein product is CASTLWGINEKLFF.

The chain joins TRBV4-1 to TRBJ1-5; D unresolved. Germline CDR1 and CDR2: MGHRA and YSYEKL. CDR3 size: 14 residues. V lost 1 base, J lost 9 bases, and 13 bases lay in between. The CDR3 DNA is TGCGCCAGCAGCCAAGTTGCTCCCGTGCCGCCCCAGCATTTT. This encodes CASSQVAPVPPQHF.

This clonotype showed up just a few times. The chain combines TRBV5-1 with TRBJ1-1; 11 positions match TRBD1. Germline V lookup: CDR1 SGHRS, CDR2 YFSETQ. The ends lost 4 bases at V and 5 bases at J; junction bases unmatched: 10. CDR3 size: 16 residues. CDR3 bases: TGCGCCAGCAGCGAAGACTCGGGACAGGGGGAAACTGAAGCTTTCTTT. Protein product: CASSEDSGQGETEAFF.

This clonotype was seen just once. The chain uses TRBV4-3 and TRBJ1-2; a weak D match, TRBD1 (5 bases). Per the germline V gene, CDR1 is LGHNA and CDR2 is YSLEER. Trimming pared 1 base from V and 8 bases from J, leaving 14 bases between. This CDR3 contains 14 residues. CDR3 sequence: CASSQVSTVRGYTF. Written as DNA, the CDR3 is TGCGCCAGCAGCCAAGTATCGACAGTTCGGGGCTACACCTTC.

This clonotype appeared a few times. V is TRBV28 and J is TRBJ2-3, with D possibly TRBD1 on 6 matching bases. Germline CDR1 is MDHEN and CDR2 is SYDVKM. The CDR3 contains 16 residues. Trimming pared 4 bases from V and 5 bases from J, leaving 19 bases between. CDR3 sequence reads: CASSSTQGGEVDTQYF. Here the CDR3 DNA reads TGTGCCAGCAGTTCGACACAAGGGGGAGAGGTAGATACGCAGTATTTT.

This clonotype was seen a few times. The chain has TRBV7-9 and TRBJ1-2; the D gene is possibly TRBD1 (5 bases). Trimming pared 5 bases from V and 2 bases from J, leaving 12 bases between. Looked up from germline, CDR1 is SEHNR and CDR2 is FQNEAQ (reference sequence). The CDR3 sequence is 14 residues long. DNA of the CDR3: TGTGCCAGCAGCCCCCGACAGCAGAACTATGGCTACACCTTC. It specifies CASSPRQQNYGYTF.

The sample holds a few counts of this clonotype. J is TRBJ1-1 and V is TRBV6-1, with D uncertain. The CDR3 runs to 11 residues. Germline V CDR1 and CDR2: MNHNS, SASEGT. V shed 6 bases and J shed 5 bases, with 7 bases lying between them. In DNA form, the CDR3 reads TGTGCCAGCAGGCAAGTAACTGAAGCTTTCTTT. Its protein is CASRQVTEAFF.

In regard to this clonotype: At one end the junction does not follow the germline gene, possibly because of a read error. The chain is built from TRBV7-4 and TRBJ2-7, with D unresolved. The germline gives CDR1 SGHVT, CDR2 SQSDAQ. This CDR3 region has 17 residues. CDR3 sequence: CAGSLYSKTPSSYEQYF. Here the CDR3 DNA reads TGTGCCGGCAGCTTATATTCTAAGACCCCAAGCTCCTACGAGCAGTACTTC.